These 15 T cell receptor beta chains came from one sample sequenced in a study of blood T cell repertoires in COVID-19. This table comes from immunoSEQ multiplex PCR, and its TCRdb copy is limited to in-frame clones, with some not included. The table has roughly 170,000 clones, roughly 80% seen once. Sequenced material: PBMCs or T cells enriched from blood (not recorded which). The receptors were sampled from a woman aged 40 to 49 with acute COVID-19.

This clone came up a few times. The rearrangement uses TRBV11-1 and TRBJ2-2, with D maybe TRBD2 (6 bases). Trimming shortened V by 1 base and J by 5 bases, and 8 bases separated the two germline ends. CDR1 is SGHAT, CDR2 FQDESV, per germline (reference sequence). CDR3 size: 14 residues. Here the CDR3 DNA reads TGTGCCAGCAGCTTAGGGCTAGCGACCGGGGAGCTGTTTTTT. Protein sequence: CASSLGLATGELFF.

The chain employs TRBV7-3 and TRBJ2-2, with TRBD2 identical over 12 bases. The CDR3 has 17 amino acids. Germline V gives CDR1 SGHTA, CDR2 FQGTGA. With V trimmed by 2 bases and J by 4 bases, 5 bases remained unmatched. The DNA for the CDR3 is TGTGCCAGCAGCTTACTAGCGGGAGGGCCAGGCACCGGGGAGCTGTTTTTT. Its translation is CASSLLAGGPGTGELFF.

With regard to this clone: Other DNA sequences from this sample encode an identical CDR3 as well. The chain joins TRBV6-5 to TRBJ2-3; 7 bases map to TRBD2. The CDR3 is 14 residues long. V lost 6 bases to trimming and J lost 3 bases; unmatched junction nucleotides: 6. Germline values: CDR1 MNHEY, CDR2 SVGAGI. The CDR3 spells CASSRTSSTDTQYF. CDR3 in DNA: TGTGCCAGCAGCCGGACTAGTTCTACAGATACGCAGTATTTT.

The CDR3 loop is CAWTGGVAERGTQYF. CDR3 coding DNA: TGTGCCTGGACTGGGGGGGTAGCGGAGCGGGGTACGCAGTATTTT. This chain connects TRBV30 to TRBJ2-3, with TRBD2 identical over 7 bases. Germline V CDR1 and CDR2: GTSNPN, SVGIG (reference sequence). Germline trimming cut 4 bases from V and 8 bases from J; bases unmatched to any gene: 15. The CDR3 is 15 residues long.

J is TRBJ1-4 and V is TRBV3-1 (or the pseudogene TRBV3-2); D gene uncertain. This CDR3 has 13 amino acids. The germline gives CDR1 LGHDT, CDR2 YNNKEL (reference sequence). V was clipped by 1 base and J by 8 bases, with 8 bases between them. In nucleotides, the CDR3 is TGTGCCAGCAGCCAAGTTGGAGGGGAAAAACTGTTTTTT. This sequence encodes CASSQVGGEKLFF.

V usage is TRBV2 and J usage is TRBJ2-1, with 8 bases matching TRBD2. The CDR3 extends over 13 amino acids. Germline assignment: CDR1 SNHLY and CDR2 FYNNEI. V lost 7 bases to trimming and J lost 12 bases; unmatched junction nucleotides: 11. In nucleotides, the CDR3 is TGTGCCAGCAAGGCTAGCGGGCGGGCGAGGCAGTTCTTC. Translation gives CASKASGRARQFF. Full variable domain (missing parts from reference TRBV2 and TRBJ2-1): EPEVTQTPSHQVTQMGQEVILRCVPISNHLYFYWYRQILGQKVEFLVSFYNNEISEKSEIFDDQFSVERPDGSNFTLKIRSTKLEDSAMYFCASKASGRARQFFGPGTRLTVL.

This rearrangement joins TRBV5-1 to TRBJ1-3; D unclear. The germline gives CDR1 SGHRS, CDR2 YFSETQ. Between the trimmed V and J ends, which lost 2 bases and 4 bases, there was a span of 10 bases. The CDR3 sequence is 14 residues long. CDR3 protein: CASSFTGYGNTIYF. CDR3 sequence (DNA): TGCGCCAGCAGCTTCACGGGGTACGGAAACACCATATATTTT.

The chain joins TRBV24-1 to TRBJ2-1; 8 nucleotides line up with TRBD1. The CDR3 is made up of 16 amino acids. Germline V gives CDR1 KGHDR, CDR2 SFDVKD. V was pared by 1 base and J by 3 bases, with 4 bases of the junction left unmatched. CDR3 sequence reads: CATSDFGQGGYNEQFF. CDR3 nucleotides: TGTGCCACCAGTGATTTCGGACAGGGTGGCTACAATGAGCAGTTCTTC.

V usage is TRBV18 and J usage is TRBJ1-3; D unclear. The CDR3 has 15 residues. Between the trimmed V and J ends, which lost 3 bases and 0 bases, there was a span of 9 bases. Germline values: CDR1 KGHSH, CDR2 LQKENI. The CDR3 DNA is TGTGCCAGCTCACCGGAGTTTAGCTCTGGAAACACCATATATTTT. Protein product: CASSPEFSSGNTIYF.

The V gene is TRBV19, the J gene TRBJ2-1; 8 positions agree with TRBD2. Germline V CDR1 and CDR2: LNHDA, SQIVND (reference sequence). The CDR3 runs to 14 residues. V was pared by 10 bases and J by 3 bases, with 8 bases of the junction left unmatched. The CDR3 protein is CATRRGGSYNEQFF. In DNA form, the CDR3 reads TGTGCCACCAGGCGCGGGGGGAGCTACAATGAGCAGTTCTTC.

V gene TRBV2 combines with J gene TRBJ1-6, with D perhaps matching TRBD1 (5 bases). The CDR3 has 13 amino acids. The germline V gene encodes CDR1 SNHLY and CDR2 FYNNEI. Trimming took 8 bases from V and 10 from J, leaving 15 bases between them. The CDR3 region has the DNA TGTGCCAGCTCTGGGGCTCTGTCATCACCCCTCCACTTT. Its protein product is CASSGALSSPLHF.

The chain links TRBV18 to TRBJ2-4; 10 bases match TRBD2. The trim removed 3 bases at V and 8 bases at J, leaving 4 bases unmatched. This CDR3 is 14 amino acids long. CDR1 and CDR2 from the germline V gene are KGHSH and LQKENI. CDR3 region: CASSPTSGNYIQYF. The CDR3 nucleotides read TGTGCCAGCTCACCCACTAGCGGGAATTACATTCAGTACTTC.

The chain carries TRBV4-1 and TRBJ2-3; 7 bases map to TRBD2. This CDR3 has 15 amino acids. Trimming took 4 bases from V and 4 from J; bases not matched to a gene: 8. Looked up from germline, CDR1 is MGHRA and CDR2 is YSYEKL. This CDR3 is CASSRAAGEADTQYF. Written as DNA, the CDR3 is TGCGCCAGCAGCCGCGCGGCGGGAGAGGCAGATACGCAGTATTTT.

The chain combines TRBV6-5 with TRBJ2-2, with 10 nucleotides matching TRBD1. With 7 bases clipped from V and 4 bases from J, the junction kept 6 bases outside the gene matches. The CDR3 is made up of 15 amino acids. Germline V CDR1 and CDR2: MNHEY, SVGAGI. The CDR3 DNA follows: TGTGCCAGCACGAAGGGGACAGGGGCCACCGGGGAGCTGTTTTTT. This encodes CASTKGTGATGELFF.

The chain carries TRBV7-9 and TRBJ2-1, with 11 bases identical to TRBD2. The CDR3 extends over 13 amino acids. With V trimmed by 5 bases and J by 10 bases, 4 bases remained unmatched. CDR1 and CDR2 from the germline V gene are SEHNR and FQNEAQ (reference sequence). As DNA, the CDR3 is TGTGCCAGCAGCCCCGGGACTAGCGGAGAGCAGTTCTTC. Translated: CASSPGTSGEQFF.